The present T cell receptor beta chain was sequenced within a study of blood T cells in healthy people across ages (dated by TCRdb to between 2015 and 2017). As for the study more broadly: In model experiments, template switching captured about one uniquely barcoded TCR beta cDNA molecule for every two T cells. Age-related changes in TCR beta repertoire diversity were measured in the study by deep sequencing normalized with unique cDNA molecular identifiers. Four age groups were formed from the donors: young (average roughly 15 years), middle-aged (around 39), aged (under 70) and long-lived (roughly 81). To avoid experimental bias, donors of different ages were spread randomly across the sequencing lanes. Two additional independent replicas of 1 million unique cDNA reads from the same blood draw were analyzed for two donors (one aged 18 to 30 and one aged 80 or older).

The donors were roughly 38 Caucasian individuals from Russia, aged 6 to 90 years, who were systemically healthy. Approximately 9 milliliters of peripheral blood were collected from each donor into EDTA-treated Vacutainer tubes. Ficoll-Paque density-gradient centrifugation was used to isolate PBMCs, with at least 6.5 million obtained per sample. Total RNA was extracted from PBMCs with Trizol reagent, with at least 6 micrograms obtained per sample. For every donor, flow cytometry on a PBMC aliquot measured the percentage of naive CD45RAhigh/CD27high T cells. The germline V gene supplies CDR1 SGHNT and CDR2 YENEEA. From cysteine to phenylalanine, the CDR3 is 16 amino acids long. Only the CDR3 DNA stays, 48 bases, in frame from base 1. V gives up 7 bases and J gives up 0 bases, and the segment between their germline ends measures 16 bases. A note on this clonotype: It has no known antigen specificity. No clone much larger than this one lies a single base away; base qualities are absent.

Preparation of the library involved 5' RACE. The reads were generated on an Illumina HiSeq 2500. The second PCR ran for roughly 7 to 12 cycles and used a J-beta primer mix along with a sample-barcoded 5' primer. A template-switch 5' adaptor carrying 12 random nucleotides introduced a unique molecular identifier onto each TCR beta cDNA molecule. At least 3 million CDR3-containing paired-end reads were obtained from each sample. First-strand cDNA was synthesized from all RNA with the Mint cDNA synthesis kit, primed by a TRBC-specific oligonucleotide. Following uracil-DNA glycosylase treatment, all cDNA underwent a first 18-cycle PCR with the universal primers M1SS and BC2_uni_R. The original pipeline was this. Each sample was normalized by randomly selecting 1 million high-quality reads, each carrying a distinct molecular identifier. Instead of being binned into consensus sequences, reads with shared molecular identifiers were discarded. CDR3 identification, clonotype clustering and error correction used MiTCR with a Q25 quality threshold and the strictest error-elimination algorithm. A nonparametric unseen species model with Euler transformation was used to estimate lower-bound total TCR beta diversity. TCRdb ran its own pipeline on the public reads, namely fastp trimming at Q25 and MiXCR clone calling, and kept in-frame beta chains. Entries that share a CDR3 protein sequence are merged under the most common genes and DNA. It is TCRdb's table, rather than the study itself, that gives the V and J calls and clone size. The sample contains about 1.6 million distinct CDR3 sequences, about 31% of them found a single time. The ten largest make up around 11% of the sample.

The investigation overall reported the following: The percentage of naive T cells measured by flow cytometry correlated strongly with observed TCR beta diversity. Estimates of total diversity from one million sequenced T cells were regarded as lower bounds and underestimates. Compared with the aged group, the long-lived group had more naive CD4+ T cells, fewer expanded clones and increased TCR diversity, a pattern suggesting age selection. As age increased, observed TCR beta diversity per million T cells dropped in a roughly linear way, and a significant reduction was already evident by age roughly 40. Because the CMV infection status of the donors was unknown, age-related changes in expanded clonotypes may potentially have been confounded. Conclusive comparison of naive and antigen-experienced compartments was prevented by the profiling of bulk unsorted PBMCs.

Sequencing used blood. The TCR sequence derives from a woman under 40 in good health. The sequence is built from TRBV11-3 and TRBJ1-5; no D segment can be confidently identified. The sequenced DNA: TGTGCCAGCACCCTAGGGTCTCGATCTAGCAATCAGCCCCAGCATTTT. This codes for CASTLGSRSSNQPQHF.